The 14 T cell receptor beta chains reported below all come from one sample, sequenced in a study of cytomegalovirus exposure and HLA in healthy donors. It was with 60 Vbeta and 13 Jbeta primers that the PCR ran. Sequencing was performed with immunoSEQ multiplex PCR; in TCRdb, only in-frame clones are kept and a portion is missing. Of some 150,000 clones in the sample, around 79% were seen once. The material sequenced was PBMCs. The receptors stem from a male donor in good health and CMV-seronegative.

This chain joins TRBV9 and TRBJ2-1, with D maybe TRBD1 (6 bases). With 3 bases removed from V and 11 bases from J, the gap between germline ends came to 12 bases. Germline CDR1 SGDLS, CDR2 YYNGEE. This CDR3 is built from 12 residues. In DNA form, the CDR3 reads TGTGCCAGCAGCGAAACAGGGATTAAGCAGTTCTTC. Translating it yields CASSETGIKQFF.

CDR3 region: CASSADRATYGYTF. The CDR3 region has the DNA TGTGCCAGCAGCGCCGACAGAGCTACTTATGGCTACACCTTC. This chain uses TRBV9 with TRBJ1-2, with a possible D match to TRBD1 (5 bases). The CDR3 is 14 residues long. The germline gives CDR1 SGDLS, CDR2 YYNGEE. The V and J ends lost 3 bases and 5 bases respectively, with 14 bases between them.

This chain joins TRBV4-3 and TRBJ2-3; 11 bases map to TRBD2. Germline CDR1 is LGHNA and CDR2 is YSLEER. V trimming: 4 bases; J trimming: 4 bases; junction bases outside the gene matches: 7. This CDR3 contains 16 residues. CDR3 residues: CASSRTGTSGPDTQYF. Here the CDR3 DNA reads TGCGCCAGCAGCCGTACCGGGACTAGCGGCCCAGATACGCAGTATTTT.

Concerning this clone itself: Other DNA sequences in the same sample also yield this CDR3. The J gene is TRBJ1-1, the V gene TRBV30; D possibly corresponds to TRBD1 (5 bases). Germline CDR1 and CDR2: GTSNPN and SVGIG (reference sequence). Trimming stripped 0 bases from V and 0 bases from J, with 8 bases between. This CDR3 is 14 amino acids long. CDR3 in DNA: TGTGCCTGGAGTGTACCAGGGTTGAACACTGAAGCTTTCTTT. Translating it yields CAWSVPGLNTEAFF.

The chain is built from TRBV11-2 and TRBJ2-3, with 9 bases that match TRBD2. The trim removed 5 bases at V and 3 bases at J, leaving 6 bases unmatched. The germline CDR1 and CDR2 sequences are SGHAT and FQNNGV. The CDR3 sequence is 15 residues long. Written as DNA, the CDR3 is TGTGCCAGCAGCCCTAGACTAGCGGCAACAGATACGCAGTATTTT. Translation gives CASSPRLAATDTQYF.

The chain employs TRBV7-7 and TRBJ2-3; TRBD2 matches at 7 bases. This CDR3 spans 15 amino acids. Losses at the gene ends were 4 bases for V and 2 bases for J; bases not matched to a gene: 6. Germline V gene lookup returns CDR1 SSHAT and CDR2 FNYEAQ (reference sequence). CDR3 nucleotide sequence: TGTGCCAGCAGCTCTGGGGGAGGGCCCACAGATACGCAGTATTTT. Its translation is CASSSGGGPTDTQYF. The variable domain in full, completed from reference TRBV7-7 and TRBJ2-3, reads GAGVSQSPRYKVTKRGQDVTLRCDPISSHATLYWYQQALGQGPEFLTYFNYEAQPDKSGLPSDRFSAERPEGSISTLTIQRTEQRDSAMYRCASSSGGGPTDTQYFGPGTRLTVL.

This clone was detected once. J is TRBJ2-1 and V is TRBV11-3; 7 bases line up with TRBD1. Trimming at V came to 4 bases and at J to 6 bases, leaving 12 bases not matched to a gene. Germline V gives CDR1 SGHNT, CDR2 YENEEA. This CDR3 spans 16 amino acids. In nucleotides, the CDR3 is TGTGCCAGCAGCTCCGGTCGTGGGACAGCGTCCAATGAGCAGTTCTTC. It specifies CASSSGRGTASNEQFF.

This clone was seen once. J is TRBJ1-2 and V is TRBV18; 8 bases align to TRBD1. Losses at the gene ends were 3 bases for V and 4 bases for J; bases not matched to a gene: 13. CDR3 size: 17 residues. Germline assignment: CDR1 KGHSH and CDR2 LQKENI. CDR3 sequence reads: CASSPLVGQGSGYGYTF. The CDR3 nucleotides read TGTGCCAGCTCACCTTTAGTAGGACAGGGCTCTGGCTATGGCTACACCTTC.

CDR3 coding DNA: TGTGCCAGCAGTTCTCAGGGATACTATGGCTACACCTTC. Protein product: CASSSQGYYGYTF. The chain carries TRBV6-6 and TRBJ1-2, with D perhaps TRBD1 (5 bases). CDR3 length equals 13 residues. Trimming removed 4 bases from V and 3 bases from J, with 9 bases in between. The germline V gene encodes CDR1 MNHNY and CDR2 SVGAGI (reference sequence).

The chain carries TRBV12-5 and TRBJ2-4, with TRBD2 matching over 10 bases. From germline, CDR1 is LGHNT and CDR2 FRNRAP. The CDR3 spans 20 residues. The junction had 17 bases not matched to a gene; V was cut back by 3 bases and J by 3 bases. CDR3 in DNA: TGTGCTAGTGGTTTTATTCCGTCTACGAGCGGGGGGGCTGGCAAAAACATTCAGTACTTC. It codes for CASGFIPSTSGGAGKNIQYF.

The chain has TRBV29-1 and TRBJ1-1, with 8 bases matching TRBD1. After removal of 7 bases from V and 5 bases from J, the junction contained 12 bases not matched to a gene. This CDR3 is built from 14 residues. Germline V CDR1 and CDR2: SQVTM, ANQGSEA. The CDR3 DNA sequence: TGCAGCGGCCTATATACAGGGGGAGGGACTGAAGCTTTCTTT. It yields the protein CSGLYTGGGTEAFF.

The V and J genes are TRBV7-9 and TRBJ2-7, with D possibly matching TRBD1 (6 bases). Germline V lookup: CDR1 SEHNR, CDR2 FQNEAQ (reference sequence). Trimming stripped 5 bases from V and 6 bases from J, with 17 bases between. The CDR3 contains 14 residues. CDR3 amino acids: CASSRTDLRGEQYF. CDR3 coding DNA: TGTGCCAGCAGCAGGACAGACCTCCGGGGCGAGCAGTACTTC.

As to this clone: This sample includes further DNA sequences coding for the same CDR3. The chain uses TRBV7-2 and TRBJ2-7; D remains ambiguous. The germline V gene encodes CDR1 SGHTA and CDR2 FQGNSA. The CDR3 is 12 residues long. Trimming pared 5 bases from V and 0 bases from J, leaving 5 bases between. DNA for the CDR3: TGTGCCAGCAGCCCCAGCTCCTACGAGCAGTACTTC. Encoded protein: CASSPSSYEQYF. Based on the CDR3 plus reference TRBV7-2 and TRBJ2-7, the full variable domain is GAGVSQSPSNKVTEKGKDVELRCDPISGHTALYWYRQSLGQGLEFLIYFQGNSAPDKSGLPSDRFSAERTGGSVSTLTIQRTQQEDSAVYLCASSPSSYEQYFGPGTRLTVT.

This clone has just a few counts. V and J are TRBV5-1 and TRBJ2-1, with 7 positions matching TRBD2. V shed 1 base and J 6 bases; nucleotides not matched to a gene: 7. Looked up from germline, CDR1 is SGHRS and CDR2 is YFSETQ. The CDR3 runs 15 residues. The CDR3 DNA is TGCGCCAGCAGCTTGAGCGGGGATCGGTTCAATGAGCAGTTCTTC. As protein: CASSLSGDRFNEQFF. The variable domain in full, completed from reference TRBV5-1 and TRBJ2-1, reads KAGVTQTPRYLIKTRGQQVTLSCSPISGHRSVSWYQQTPGQGLQFLFEYFSETQRNKGNFPGRFSGRQFSNSRSEMNVSTLELGDSALYLCASSLSGDRFNEQFFGPGTRLTVL.